This T cell receptor beta chain was sequenced during a study of blood T cell repertoires in COVID-19 (dated by TCRdb to 2018 to 2020). Broadly, across the study: Samples covering the acute and convalescent phases of COVID-19 were provided by collaborators in the United States, Italy and Spain. The material from the prospective study consisted of cDNA or gDNA derived from T cells, B-cell-depleted T cells, or PBMCs. Deeply sampled blood TCRbeta repertoires from subjects exposed to, actively infected with, or recovered from COVID-19 were included in the dataset. The repertoires were released in a freely available public database meant as a resource for research on the immune response to SARS-CoV-2. Samples were obtained from the ongoing ImmuneRACE study (first 160 participants) and from 1,200 or so subjects provided by 6 global collaborators. A de-identified subject ID, COVID-19 status, age in years and sex were almost always included in the sample metadata. Where HLA class I and class II types were available, the types were taken from metadata supplied by the sample provider, not from assay-based typing.

TCRbeta CDR3 regions were amplified from genomic DNA using the immunoSEQ Assay, a bias-controlled multiplex PCR. Turning to the authors' computational methods: Within the assay, amplification of reference gene primers was used to estimate how many nucleated cells each sample contained. Sequence reads were collapsed and filtered to measure the absolute abundance of every unique TCRbeta CDR3 rearrangement. For each sample, productive Simpson clonality was calculated as the square root of Simpson's diversity index across productive rearrangements. Here the immuneACCESS table is served through TCRdb, limited to in-frame sequences with V and J called. Missing clones are a known gap in these copies; in checked studies unresolved V genes cover under half, and the rest lacks a known reason. The V and J calls and clone size are taken from that table; D and trimming were inferred from the DNA. The sample has some 460,000 clones on record, more than 85% of them singletons. More than 4% of the sample rests with the top ten.

With regard to this clone: Which antigen it targets is not known. The sample holds no much larger clone one base away, and base qualities are not on file.

Here is what the overall study found, with its caveats: Clinical and demographic metadata were provided uncurated, with the amount varying by source and participant.

From cysteine to phenylalanine, the CDR3 is 16 amino acids long. Left in the record is the CDR3 DNA by itself, 48 bases read in frame from the first base. CDR1 and CDR2, looked up from the germline V gene, are SGDLS and YYNGEE. Trimming removed 3 bases from V and 0 bases from J; the gene matches leave 6 bases unexplained. The collaborating institutions used their own protocols to collect whole blood in K2EDTA tubes. Collaborator samples were shipped for TCRbeta analysis as frozen whole blood, isolated PBMCs, or DNA extracted from either sample type. Sequencing was done on a sample of peripheral blood. This TCR was recovered from a woman in her thirties with acute or convalescent COVID-19. The chain is encoded by TRBV9 joined to TRBJ2-3, and TRBD2 aligns with 8 junction nucleotides. CDR3 protein: CASSESGGFSTDTQYF. The bases are TGTGCCAGCAGCGAATCGGGGGGGTTCAGCACAGATACGCAGTATTTT.